The T cell receptor (beta chain) described here comes from a study of regulatory T cells in long-lasting Graves disease. This clonotype has at least ten counts. Time point: newly diagnosed GD, antithyroid drugs for less than 3 months. PBMC-extracted RNA yielded the TCR library. Arm-PCR with iRepertoire HTBI primers amplified the CDR3 regions for these TCR beta libraries. TCRdb reprocessed the multiplex PCR reads via MiXCR and lists one record per CDR3 protein. Of some 500,000 distinct CDR3 sequences in the sample, approximately 16% were seen once. Germline assignment: CDR1 KGHSH and CDR2 LQKENI. Trimming pared 1 base from V and 5 bases from J, leaving 8 bases between. The CDR3 is made up of 13 amino acids. The sample was also reused in another study, on T cells in Graves' hyperthyroidism and ophthalmopathy. That report adds: Thyroid ultrasound and orbital computed tomography, with clinical symptoms and serum thyroxine and TRAb, informed diagnoses.

The sample in question was peripheral blood mononuclear cells (PBMCs), obtained at new diagnosis, from a patient treated with antithyroid drugs. This clonotype was obtained from a woman aged 35-65 years with Graves disease. V gene TRBV18 combines with J gene TRBJ2-5; perhaps D is TRBD1 or TRBD2 (6 bases each). As DNA, the CDR3 is TGTGCCAGCTCACCACGGGGGGCGGAGACCCAGTACTTC. It yields the protein CASSPRGAETQYF. Complete variable domain (other parts from reference TRBV18 and TRBJ2-5): NAGVMQNPRHLVRRRGQEARLRCSPMKGHSHVYWYRQLPEEGLKFMVYLQKENIIDESGMPKERFSAEFPKEGPSILRIQQVVRGDSAAYFCASSPRGAETQYFGPGTRLLVL.